This is a list of T cell receptor beta chains from one sample in a study of human T cells and chemical hapten exposure. TCRdb reprocessed the RACE reads via MiXCR and lists one record per CDR3 protein. The sample gives 270,000 or so distinct CDR3 sequences, almost 8% of which show up once; about 1.1% is in the top ten. Sequences were derived from whole blood, sampled in connection with sensitization to the hapten diphenylcyclopropenone (DPC). The receptor set was obtained from a man between 18 and 29 years old with alopecia areata. Some clones in this sample may be carry-over from other donors' samples. Both conserved end residues are part of each CDR3. A D gene is named only where the DNA matches it firmly. The size entry is marked missing in some rows and otherwise reads once, few, many or a size class.

clone size	V gene	J gene	D gene	CDR3 DNA	CDR3 protein
few	TRBV5-1	TRBJ2-1	-	TGCGCCAGCAGCTTGCAGGCCGGGGCTGGGGTCTACAATGAGCAGTTCTTC	CASSLQAGAGVYNEQFF
many	TRBV20-1	TRBJ1-4	TRBD1	TGCAGTGCTAGAGGACAGGGTCGAGAAAAACTGTTTTTT	CSARGQGREKLFF
-	TRBV12-3/TRBV12-4	TRBJ2-3	-	TGTGCCAGCAGGTCGAGGACACCTACGGGCACAGATACGCAGTATTTT	CASRSRTPTGTDTQYF
-	TRBV20-1	TRBJ2-7	TRBD2	TGCAGTGCTAGAGATAGCGGGGGGGCCTACGAGCAGTACTTC	CSARDSGGAYEQYF
-	TRBV6-6	TRBJ2-5	-	TGTGCCAGCAGTTACTCGGAGCAAGAGACCCAGTACTTC	CASSYSEQETQYF
few	TRBV2	TRBJ2-7	-	TGTGCCAGCAGCAGCAACCCCACTAGTAGGAGGCACGAGCAGTACTTC	CASSSNPTSRRHEQYF
-	TRBV6-5	TRBJ1-3	TRBD1	TGTGCCAGCAGCCGGGCAGGGGGACGAGGAAACACCATATATTTT	CASSRAGGRGNTIYF
few	TRBV27	TRBJ2-2	TRBD2	TGTGCCAGCGGGAGGGAGCGTCAGGCTGTTCCCGGGGAGCTGTTTTTT	CASGRERQAVPGELFF
many	TRBV7-2	TRBJ1-1	TRBD1	TGTGCCAGCAGCTTAGCGCGGCAGGGGGCGGAAGCTTTCTTT	CASSLARQGAEAFF
many	TRBV4-3	TRBJ2-7	-	TGCGCCAGCAGCCAAGATTGGGACGGATACTACGAGCAGTACTTC	CASSQDWDGYYEQYF
-	TRBV9	TRBJ1-2	-	TGTGCCAGCAGCGTAGGGGCACAGGGAATGGGGAACTATGGCTACACCTTC	CASSVGAQGMGNYGYTF
few	TRBV4-2	TRBJ1-2	-	TGTGCCAGCAGCCAAGCTACAGGGTTTCAAGCGAACTATGGCTACACCTTC	CASSQATGFQANYGYTF
few	TRBV10-3	TRBJ2-4	TRBD1	TGTGCCATCAGTGAGTCGATAAGGACAGGGGACAAAAACATTCAGTACTTC	CAISESIRTGDKNIQYF
-	TRBV9	TRBJ1-5	-	TGTGCCTGCAGCGTAGATGGGCAGGAGCATCAGCCCCAGCATTTT	CACSVDGQEHQPQHF
few	TRBV27	TRBJ1-3	-	TGTGCCAGCAGCAATCAGGGAAACCTTGGCAACACCATATATTTT	CASSNQGNLGNTIYF
-	TRBV10-2	TRBJ2-7	TRBD2	TGCGCCAGCAGTGAGTCCGGGACTAGCTACGAGCAGTACTTC	CASSESGTSYEQYF
few	TRBV4-2	TRBJ2-1	TRBD1	TGTGCCAGCAGCCAAGAGTGGGACAGGGTAAACAATGAGCAGTTCTTC	CASSQEWDRVNNEQFF
few	TRBV6-5	TRBJ1-4	TRBD1	TGTGCCAGCAGTTACTACAGGGGGGAAAATGAAAAACTGTTTTTT	CASSYYRGENEKLFF
few	TRBV7-8	TRBJ1-2	-	TGTGCCAGCAGTTTAAGCCAGGCCCACGTCATAGATGGCTACACCTTC	CASSLSQAHVIDGYTF
many	TRBV7-8	TRBJ2-3	-	TGTGCCAGCAGCTTAATGCTAGGCGCCGCGTTTGGCACAGATACGCAGTATTTT	CASSLMLGAAFGTDTQYF